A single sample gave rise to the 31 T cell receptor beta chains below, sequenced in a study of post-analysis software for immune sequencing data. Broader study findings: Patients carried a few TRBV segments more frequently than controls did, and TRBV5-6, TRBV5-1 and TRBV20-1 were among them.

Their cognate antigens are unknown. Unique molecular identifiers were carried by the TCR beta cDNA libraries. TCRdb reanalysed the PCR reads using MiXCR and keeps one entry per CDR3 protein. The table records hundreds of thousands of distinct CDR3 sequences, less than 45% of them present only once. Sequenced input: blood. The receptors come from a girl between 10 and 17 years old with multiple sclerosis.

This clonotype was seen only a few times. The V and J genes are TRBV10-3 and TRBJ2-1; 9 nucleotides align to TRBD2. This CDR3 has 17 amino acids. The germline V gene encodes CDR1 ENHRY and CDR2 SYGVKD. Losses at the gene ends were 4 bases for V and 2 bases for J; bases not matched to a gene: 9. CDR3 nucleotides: TGTGCCATCAGTGTAATTTTGCGGGAGGGCACCTACAATGAGCAGTTCTTC. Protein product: CAISVILREGTYNEQFF.

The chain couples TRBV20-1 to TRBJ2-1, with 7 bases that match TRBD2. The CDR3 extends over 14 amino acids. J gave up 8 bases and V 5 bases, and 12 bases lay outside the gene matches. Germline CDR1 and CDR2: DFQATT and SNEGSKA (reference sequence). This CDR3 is CSASSGGRRDEQFF. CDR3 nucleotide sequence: TGCAGTGCTTCCTCTGGCGGGAGAAGGGATGAGCAGTTCTTC.

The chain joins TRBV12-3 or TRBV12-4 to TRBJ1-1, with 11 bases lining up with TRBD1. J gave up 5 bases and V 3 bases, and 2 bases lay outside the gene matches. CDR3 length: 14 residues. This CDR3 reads CASSFGTGGTEAFF. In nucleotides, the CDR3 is TGTGCCAGCAGTTTTGGGACAGGGGGAACTGAAGCTTTCTTT.

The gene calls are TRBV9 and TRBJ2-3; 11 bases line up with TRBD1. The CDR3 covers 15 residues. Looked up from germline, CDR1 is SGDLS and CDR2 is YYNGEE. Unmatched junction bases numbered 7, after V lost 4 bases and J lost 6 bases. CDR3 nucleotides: TGTGCCAGCAGCCTTGGACAGGGGGCTCAGGATACGCAGTATTTT. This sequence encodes CASSLGQGAQDTQYF. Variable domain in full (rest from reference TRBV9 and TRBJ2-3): DSGVTQTPKHLITATGQRVTLRCSPRSGDLSVYWYQQSLDQGLQFLIQYYNGEERAKGNILERFSAQQFPDLHSELNLSSLELGDSALYFCASSLGQGAQDTQYFGPGTRLTVL.

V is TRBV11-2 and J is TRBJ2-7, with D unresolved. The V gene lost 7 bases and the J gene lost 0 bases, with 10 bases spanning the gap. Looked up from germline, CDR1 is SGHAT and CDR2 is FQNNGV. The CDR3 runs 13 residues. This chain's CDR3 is CASNPTSSYEQYF. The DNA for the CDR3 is TGTGCCAGCAACCCGACGAGCTCCTACGAGCAGTACTTC.

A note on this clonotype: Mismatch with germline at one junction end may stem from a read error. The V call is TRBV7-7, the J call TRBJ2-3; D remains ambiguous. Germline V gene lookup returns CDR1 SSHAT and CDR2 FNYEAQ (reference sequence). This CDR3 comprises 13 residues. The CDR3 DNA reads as TGTGCTAGCAGCTTAGCCCCCCCAGACACGCAGTATTTT. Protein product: CASSLAPPDTQYF.

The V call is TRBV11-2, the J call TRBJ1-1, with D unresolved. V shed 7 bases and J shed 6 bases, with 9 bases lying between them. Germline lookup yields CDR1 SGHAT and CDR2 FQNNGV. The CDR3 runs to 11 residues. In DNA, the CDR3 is TGTGCCAGCAATTATAACGCTGAAGCTTTCTTT. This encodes CASNYNAEAFF.

The CDR3 nucleotides are TGTGCCAGCGTCCATTTGGGGGGTACACCCCTCCACTTT. It codes for CASVHLGGTPLHF. The genes are TRBV6-6 and TRBJ1-6; the D gene is possibly TRBD1 (5 bases). V was trimmed by 8 bases and J by 11 bases, leaving 16 bases between them. Germline V lookup: CDR1 MNHNY, CDR2 SVGAGI (reference sequence). This CDR3 has 13 residues.

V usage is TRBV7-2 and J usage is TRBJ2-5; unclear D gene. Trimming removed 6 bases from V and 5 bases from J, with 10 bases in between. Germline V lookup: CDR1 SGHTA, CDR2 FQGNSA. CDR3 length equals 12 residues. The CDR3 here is CASSILGETQYF. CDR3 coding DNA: TGTGCCAGCAGTATCCTCGGGGAGACCCAGTACTTC.

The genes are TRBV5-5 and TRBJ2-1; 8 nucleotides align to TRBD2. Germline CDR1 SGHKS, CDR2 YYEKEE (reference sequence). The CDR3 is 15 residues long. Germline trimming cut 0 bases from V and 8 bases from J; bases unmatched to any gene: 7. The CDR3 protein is CASSLDLSGMDEQFF. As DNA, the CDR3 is TGTGCCAGCAGCTTGGACCTTAGCGGGATGGATGAGCAGTTCTTC.

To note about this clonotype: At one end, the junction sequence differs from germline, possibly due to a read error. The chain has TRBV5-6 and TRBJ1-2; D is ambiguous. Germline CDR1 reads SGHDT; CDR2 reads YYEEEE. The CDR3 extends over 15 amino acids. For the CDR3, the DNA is TGTGCCAGTAGCTTATACAGTGGGGAGGCCTATGGCTACACCTTC. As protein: CASSLYSGEAYGYTF.

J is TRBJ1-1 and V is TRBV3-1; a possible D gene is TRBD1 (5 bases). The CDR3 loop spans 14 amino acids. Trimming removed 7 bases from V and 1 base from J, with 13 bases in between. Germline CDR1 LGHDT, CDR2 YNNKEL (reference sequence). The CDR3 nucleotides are TGTGCCAGCACCCTACACGGGGCGAACACTGAAGCTTTCTTT. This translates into CASTLHGANTEAFF.

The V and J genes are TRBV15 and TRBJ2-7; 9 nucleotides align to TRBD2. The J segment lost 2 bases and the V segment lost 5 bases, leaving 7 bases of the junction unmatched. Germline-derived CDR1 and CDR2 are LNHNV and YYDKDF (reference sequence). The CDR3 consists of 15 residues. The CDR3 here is CATSAIAGVAYEQYF. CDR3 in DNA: TGTGCCACCAGCGCAATAGCGGGAGTAGCCTACGAGCAGTACTTC.

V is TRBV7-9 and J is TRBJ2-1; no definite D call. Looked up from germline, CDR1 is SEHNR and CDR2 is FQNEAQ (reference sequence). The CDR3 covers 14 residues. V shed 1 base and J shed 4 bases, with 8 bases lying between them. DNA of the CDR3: TGTGCCAGCAGCTTAGAGGACCAGTACAATGAGCAGTTCTTC. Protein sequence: CASSLEDQYNEQFF.

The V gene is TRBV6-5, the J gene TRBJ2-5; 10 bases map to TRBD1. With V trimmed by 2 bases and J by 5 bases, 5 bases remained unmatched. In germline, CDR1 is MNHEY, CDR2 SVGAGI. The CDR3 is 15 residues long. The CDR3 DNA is TGTGCCAGCAGTTACGACAGGGGGCTTATCGAGACCCAGTACTTC. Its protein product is CASSYDRGLIETQYF.

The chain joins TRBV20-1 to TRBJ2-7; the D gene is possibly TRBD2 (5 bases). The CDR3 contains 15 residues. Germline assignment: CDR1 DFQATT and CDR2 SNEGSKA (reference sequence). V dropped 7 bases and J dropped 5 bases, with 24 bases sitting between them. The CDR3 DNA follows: TGCAGTGTTAACCCCGTCGGACCGGACGGGAACGAGCAGTACTTC. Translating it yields CSVNPVGPDGNEQYF.

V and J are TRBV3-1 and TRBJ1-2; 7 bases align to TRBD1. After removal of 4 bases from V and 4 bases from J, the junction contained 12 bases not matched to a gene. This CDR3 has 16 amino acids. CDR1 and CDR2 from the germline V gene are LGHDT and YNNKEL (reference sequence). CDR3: CASSPRSGQTFYGYTF. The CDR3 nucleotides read TGTGCCAGCAGCCCACGTTCGGGACAGACTTTCTATGGCTACACCTTC. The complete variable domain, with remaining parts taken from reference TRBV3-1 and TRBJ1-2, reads DTAVSQTPKYLVTQMGNDKSIKCEQNLGHDTMYWYKQDSKKFLKIMFSYNNKELIINETVPNRFSPKSPDKAHLNLHINSLELGDSAVYFCASSPRSGQTFYGYTFGSGTRLTVV.

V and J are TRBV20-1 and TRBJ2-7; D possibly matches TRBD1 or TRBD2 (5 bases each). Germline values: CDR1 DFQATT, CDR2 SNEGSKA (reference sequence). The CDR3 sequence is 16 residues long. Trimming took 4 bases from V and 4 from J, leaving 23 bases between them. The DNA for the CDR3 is TGCAGTGCTAAACGCGTGGGGGAGTCGAGGTCATACGAGCAGTACTTC. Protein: CSAKRVGESRSYEQYF.

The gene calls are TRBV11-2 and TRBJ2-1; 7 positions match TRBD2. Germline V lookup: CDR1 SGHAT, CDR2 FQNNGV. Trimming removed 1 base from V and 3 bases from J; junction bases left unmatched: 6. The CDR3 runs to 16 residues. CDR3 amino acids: CASSLVRRERYNEQFF. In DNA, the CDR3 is TGTGCCAGCAGCTTAGTCCGGCGGGAGCGCTACAATGAGCAGTTCTTC.

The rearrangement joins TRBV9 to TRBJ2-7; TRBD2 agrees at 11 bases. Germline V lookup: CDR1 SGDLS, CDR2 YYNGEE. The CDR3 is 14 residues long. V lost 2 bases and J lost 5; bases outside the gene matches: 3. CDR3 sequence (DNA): TGTGCCAGCAGCGTGACTAGCGGGGACGACGAGCAGTACTTC. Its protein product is CASSVTSGDDEQYF. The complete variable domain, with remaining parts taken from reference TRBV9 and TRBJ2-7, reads DSGVTQTPKHLITATGQRVTLRCSPRSGDLSVYWYQQSLDQGLQFLIQYYNGEERAKGNILERFSAQQFPDLHSELNLSSLELGDSALYFCASSVTSGDDEQYFGPGTRLTVT.

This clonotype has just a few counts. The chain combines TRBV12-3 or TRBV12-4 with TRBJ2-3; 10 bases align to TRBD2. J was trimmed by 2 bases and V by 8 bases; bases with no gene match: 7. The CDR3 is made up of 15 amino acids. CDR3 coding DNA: TGTGCCAGCGGCCAGACTAGCGGGTCCACAGATACGCAGTATTTT. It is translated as CASGQTSGSTDTQYF.

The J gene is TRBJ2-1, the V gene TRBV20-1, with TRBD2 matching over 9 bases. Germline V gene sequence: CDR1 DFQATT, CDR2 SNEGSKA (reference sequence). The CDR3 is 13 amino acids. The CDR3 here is CGRAGGPGNEQFF. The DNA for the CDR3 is TGCGGCCGGGCGGGAGGGCCCGGCAATGAGCAGTTCTTC.

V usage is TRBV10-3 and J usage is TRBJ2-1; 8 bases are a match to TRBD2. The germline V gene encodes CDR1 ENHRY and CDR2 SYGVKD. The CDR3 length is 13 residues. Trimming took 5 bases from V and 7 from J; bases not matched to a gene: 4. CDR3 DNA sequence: TGTGCCATCAGTAGCGGGAGAGGGAATGAGCAGTTCTTC. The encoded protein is CAISSGRGNEQFF.

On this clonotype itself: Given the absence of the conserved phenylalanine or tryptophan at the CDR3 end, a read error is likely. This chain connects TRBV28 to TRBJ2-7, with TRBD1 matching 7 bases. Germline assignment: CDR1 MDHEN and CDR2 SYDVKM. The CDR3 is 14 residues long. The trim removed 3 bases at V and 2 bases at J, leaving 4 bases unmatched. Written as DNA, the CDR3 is TGTGCCAGCAGTTTGGGGCAGGGGGCCTACGAGCAGTACTGC. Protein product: CASSLGQGAYEQYC.

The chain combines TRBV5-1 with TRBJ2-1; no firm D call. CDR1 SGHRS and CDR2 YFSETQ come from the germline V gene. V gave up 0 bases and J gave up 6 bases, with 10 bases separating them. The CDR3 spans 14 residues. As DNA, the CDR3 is TGCGCCAGCAGCTTGGATGCCACCTCCAATGAGCAGTTCTTC. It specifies CASSLDATSNEQFF.

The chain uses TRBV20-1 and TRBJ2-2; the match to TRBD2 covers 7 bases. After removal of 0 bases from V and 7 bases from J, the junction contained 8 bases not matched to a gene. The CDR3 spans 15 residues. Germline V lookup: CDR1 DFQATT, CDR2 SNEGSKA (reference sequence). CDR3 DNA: TGCAGTGCTAGAGATCTGGCGGGAGTGGGCGGGGAGCTGTTTTTT. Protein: CSARDLAGVGGELFF.

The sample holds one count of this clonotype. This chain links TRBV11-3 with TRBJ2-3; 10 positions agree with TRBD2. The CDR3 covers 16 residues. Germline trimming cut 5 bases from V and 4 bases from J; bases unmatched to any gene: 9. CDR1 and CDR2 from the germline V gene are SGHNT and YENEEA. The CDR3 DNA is TGTGCCAGCAGCCCGACGAGCGGGAGGGCCGCAGATACGCAGTATTTT. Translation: CASSPTSGRAADTQYF.

CDR3 in amino acids: CASSVGTGAPGELFF. The CDR3 coding sequence is TGTGCCAGCAGCGTCGGGACAGGGGCGCCCGGGGAGCTGTTTTTT. This chain links TRBV7-3 with TRBJ2-2, with TRBD1 matching 10 bases. The V gene end was trimmed by 5 bases and the J gene end by 6 bases; junction bases not matched to a gene: 6. Per the germline V gene, CDR1 is SGHTA and CDR2 is FQGTGA. This CDR3 is 15 amino acids long.

CDR3 bases: TGTGCCAGCAGCCGCCTCCGGGAGGGTTGGACAGATACGCAGTATTTT. This gives the protein CASSRLREGWTDTQYF. The chain joins TRBV7-9 to TRBJ2-3; 8 nucleotides agree with TRBD2. V trimming: 5 bases; J trimming: 3 bases; junction bases outside the gene matches: 10. CDR1 and CDR2 (germline): SEHNR, FQNEAQ (reference sequence). There are 16 residues in the CDR3.

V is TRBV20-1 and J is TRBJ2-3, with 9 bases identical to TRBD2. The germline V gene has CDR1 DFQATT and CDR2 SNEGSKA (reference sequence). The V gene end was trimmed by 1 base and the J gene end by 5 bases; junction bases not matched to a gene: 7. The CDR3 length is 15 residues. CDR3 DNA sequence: TGCAGTGCTAGAGGGTCTAGCGGGATCCTAGATACGCAGTATTTT. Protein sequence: CSARGSSGILDTQYF.

As DNA, the CDR3 is TGTGCCAGCAGCGTCGGGGCCGGGGCAAGCACAGATACGCAGTATTTT. Its translation is CASSVGAGASTDTQYF. The chain couples TRBV7-3 to TRBJ2-3; the D gene could be TRBD1 or TRBD2 (5 bases each). V lost 5 bases and J 0 bases, leaving 15 bases between the germline ends. The CDR3 covers 16 residues. Germline lookup yields CDR1 SGHTA and CDR2 FQGTGA.